This TCR beta chain stems from a study of blood T cell repertoires in COVID-19. The trim removed 7 bases at V and 5 bases at J, leaving 16 bases unmatched. The CDR3 has 17 amino acids. The V gene's germline CDR1 is SGHRS and CDR2 YFSETQ. Sequencing was performed with immunoSEQ multiplex PCR; in TCRdb, only in-frame clones are kept and a portion is missing. The data hold under 250,000 clones, with just under 90% observed a single time. The sample was PBMCs or T cells enriched from blood (not recorded which). This TCR derives from a woman aged 30 to 39 with acute COVID-19. The chain is built from TRBV5-1 and TRBJ1-5; 9 bases are shared with TRBD1. CDR3 nucleotide sequence: TGCGCCAGCCGCATCCACACAGGGGGCGGTTTCTATCAGCCCCAGCATTTT. This codes for CASRIHTGGGFYQPQHF.